These 25 T cell receptor beta chains were all obtained from the same sample, sequenced in a study of T cell responses to AZD1222 COVID-19 vaccine. Only in-frame clones appear in the TCRdb table, and some are missing; sequencing was by immunoSEQ multiplex PCR. The sample gives 140,000 to 150,000 clones, 93% of which show up once; roughly 9.1% is in the top ten. The source material was peripheral blood, sampled on day 0 of AZD1222 vaccination. These receptor sequences come from an adult in good health.

The CDR3 DNA reads TGTGCCAGTAGTATAGCGGGGGTCAACACCGGGGAGCTGTTTTTT. It yields the protein CASSIAGVNTGELFF. The V and J genes are TRBV19 and TRBJ2-2; TRBD2 is a possible D gene (6 bases). The germline CDR1 and CDR2 sequences are LNHDA and SQIVND (reference sequence). V was shortened by 1 base and J by 2 bases, with 8 bases between the two germline ends. This CDR3 has 15 residues.

This chain links TRBV24-1 with TRBJ2-1; D gene unclear. The CDR3 sequence is 8 residues long. Trimming shortened V by 4 bases and J by 13 bases, and 1 base separated the two germline ends. In germline, CDR1 is KGHDR, CDR2 SFDVKD. The CDR3 spells CATSEQFF. The CDR3, as DNA: TGTGCCACCAGTGAACAGTTCTTC.

The rearrangement uses TRBV4-1 and TRBJ2-3, with a tentative D call TRBD2 (5 bases). Looked up from germline, CDR1 is MGHRA and CDR2 is YSYEKL. V was clipped by 4 bases and J by 6 bases, with 23 bases between them. The CDR3 spans 17 residues. CDR3 nucleotide sequence: TGCGCCAGCAGCCCCGGCTCCTGGCTAGCTCAGGCCGATACGCAGTATTTT. It codes for CASSPGSWLAQADTQYF.

This clone was seen a single time. The chain links TRBV4-1 to TRBJ1-4; perhaps TRBD1 as D (6 bases). The CDR3 covers 16 residues. Germline V gene data show CDR1 as MGHRA and CDR2 as YSYEKL. Trimming took off 2 bases at V and 4 bases at J, with 14 bases between the two ends. CDR3 DNA sequence: TGCGCCAGCAGCCAAAATAAGGACAGAGTTAATGAAAAACTGTTTTTT. Translating it yields CASSQNKDRVNEKLFF.

The chain has TRBV2 and TRBJ1-6; D is ambiguous. This CDR3 has 14 amino acids. CDR1 SNHLY and CDR2 FYNNEI come from the germline V gene. Trimming took 6 bases from V and 9 from J, leaving 15 bases between them. CDR3 region: CASSRPLSFSPLHF. The DNA for the CDR3 is TGTGCCAGCAGCAGACCTTTATCCTTTTCACCCCTCCACTTT.

This clone was recorded only once. The J gene is TRBJ1-3, the V gene TRBV28, with D tentatively TRBD1 (5 bases). This CDR3 spans 16 amino acids. V was shortened by 7 bases and J by 1 base, with 17 bases between the two germline ends. Germline V gene data show CDR1 as MDHEN and CDR2 as SYDVKM. CDR3 nucleotide sequence: TGTGCCAGCACCCCACCGATTTACAGGTCTGGAAACACCATATATTTT. Amino acid sequence: CASTPPIYRSGNTIYF.

The V call is TRBV5-1, the J call TRBJ1-1, with TRBD1 identical over 7 bases. CDR1 is SGHRS and CDR2 is YFSETQ in the germline V gene. This CDR3 region has 14 residues. With 1 base clipped from V and 5 bases from J, the junction kept 5 bases outside the gene matches. The CDR3 sequence is CASSLQGGGTEAFF. The CDR3 DNA reads as TGCGCCAGCAGCTTGCAAGGGGGCGGAACTGAAGCTTTCTTT.

The CDR3 DNA reads TGTGCCAGCGGCTCCGGGACTAGCGCAGAGACCCAGTACTTC. Amino acids: CASGSGTSAETQYF. The chain carries TRBV11-3 and TRBJ2-5, with 10 bases aligning to TRBD2. This CDR3 region has 14 residues. V gave up 8 bases and J gave up 4 bases; unmatched junction bases: 7. The germline gives CDR1 SGHNT, CDR2 YENEEA.

The chain recombines TRBV27 with TRBJ1-5; D remains ambiguous. Trimming took off 4 bases at V and 0 bases at J, with 4 bases between the two ends. Germline CDR1 MNHEY, CDR2 SMNVEV (reference sequence). The CDR3 is made up of 13 amino acids. The CDR3 reads CASSYSSNQPQHF. The CDR3 coding sequence is TGTGCCAGCAGTTACTCTAGCAATCAGCCCCAGCATTTT.

The CDR3 DNA is TGTGCCAGCAGCCGCAACGACAACGGGGGTACTGAAGCTTTCTTT. Its translation: CASSRNDNGGTEAFF. The chain joins TRBV7-3 to TRBJ1-1; possibly TRBD1 for D (5 bases). The CDR3 has 15 residues. The V gene lost 5 bases and the J gene lost 5 bases, with 18 bases spanning the gap. Germline values: CDR1 SGHTA, CDR2 FQGTGA.

The gene calls are TRBV19 and TRBJ2-5; D uncertain. The V gene's germline CDR1 is LNHDA and CDR2 SQIVND (reference sequence). This CDR3 is 13 amino acids long. Trimming took off 4 bases at V and 2 bases at J, with 8 bases between the two ends. The CDR3 DNA reads TGTGCCAGTAGTAGCCTTTTGCAAGAGACCCAGTACTTC. This gives the protein CASSSLLQETQYF.

This sequence joins TRBV6-5 and TRBJ2-2; TRBD2 aligns across 10 bases. Germline V lookup: CDR1 MNHEY, CDR2 SVGAGI. The CDR3 runs 15 residues. Germline trimming cut 5 bases from V and 4 bases from J; bases unmatched to any gene: 4. The CDR3 coding sequence is TGTGCCAGCAGTAGCGGGGGGGCCGGCACCGGGGAGCTGTTTTTT. The encoded protein is CASSSGGAGTGELFF.

This clone was observed once. Written as DNA, the CDR3 is TGTGCCAGCAGCTTTATTACAGGGAAAGGGAACACTGAAGCTTTCTTT. It is translated as CASSFITGKGNTEAFF. This chain uses TRBV5-4 with TRBJ1-1, with D perhaps matching TRBD1 (6 bases). The germline V and J ends were trimmed by 2 bases and 1 base, with 15 bases remaining between them. Germline V lookup: CDR1 SGHNT, CDR2 YYREEE (reference sequence). This CDR3 comprises 16 residues.

The rearrangement links TRBV5-1 to TRBJ1-6; D is perhaps TRBD1 (6 bases). The germline CDR1 and CDR2 sequences are SGHRS and YFSETQ. The V and J ends lost 4 bases and 4 bases respectively, with 9 bases between them. This CDR3 has 14 amino acids. CDR3 amino acids: CASSPQGYNSPLHF. DNA of the CDR3: TGCGCCAGCAGCCCCCAGGGGTATAATTCACCCCTCCACTTT.

The chain uses TRBV6-2 or TRBV6-3 and TRBJ2-5, with D hard to call. Germline values: CDR1 MNHEY, CDR2 SVGEGT. Trimming pared 2 bases from V and 5 bases from J, leaving 3 bases between. This CDR3 has 11 residues. CDR3: CASSYGETQYF. CDR3 nucleotides: TGTGCCAGCAGTTACGGGGAGACCCAGTACTTC.

The V and J genes are TRBV9 and TRBJ1-5, with D possibly TRBD1 on 5 matching bases. Germline V CDR1 and CDR2: SGDLS, YYNGEE. The V and J ends lost 0 bases and 4 bases respectively, with 11 bases between them. The CDR3 is 15 amino acids. This chain's CDR3 is CASSVDGTANQPQHF. The CDR3, as DNA: TGTGCCAGCAGCGTAGATGGGACTGCAAATCAGCCCCAGCATTTT.

This clone was counted a single time. This chain connects TRBV7-9 to TRBJ2-5; no reliable D call. This CDR3 is built from 18 residues. CDR1 and CDR2 (germline): SEHNR, FQNEAQ (reference sequence). Trimming took off 1 base at V and 1 base at J, with 19 bases between the two ends. The CDR3 here is CASSLEGLMALFQETQYF. CDR3 nucleotides: TGTGCCAGCAGCTTAGAAGGGCTGATGGCGCTTTTCCAAGAGACCCAGTACTTC.

The chain joins TRBV7-9 to TRBJ2-1, with D uncertain. CDR3 length equals 12 residues. Germline assignment: CDR1 SEHNR and CDR2 FQNEAQ (reference sequence). Trimming cost V 2 bases and J 7 bases, with 6 bases left between them. CDR3 DNA sequence: TGTGCCAGCAGCTTAATCGCGAATGAGCAGTTCTTC. This codes for CASSLIANEQFF.

The V call is TRBV14, the J call TRBJ1-1; D remains ambiguous. Germline V gives CDR1 SGHDN, CDR2 FVKESK. The germline V and J ends were trimmed by 6 bases and 10 bases, with 18 bases remaining between them. The length of the CDR3 is 13 residues. CDR3 sequence reads: CASSLGLLERAFF. CDR3 bases: TGTGCCAGCAGTCTTGGACTCCTAGAAAGAGCTTTCTTT. Variable domain in full (rest from reference TRBV14 and TRBJ1-1): EAGVTQFPSHSVIEKGQTVTLRCDPISGHDNLYWYRRVMGKEIKFLLHFVKESKQDESGMPNNRFLAERTGGTYSTLKVQPAELEDSGVYFCASSLGLLERAFFGQGTRLTVV.

This rearrangement joins TRBV19 to TRBJ2-7; D is uncertain. The V and J ends lost 8 bases and 5 bases respectively, with 19 bases between them. The CDR3 consists of 14 residues. Looked up from germline, CDR1 is LNHDA and CDR2 is SQIVND (reference sequence). In DNA, the CDR3 is TGTGCCAGTTCCCCTTCTCCGTTAAGTGACGAGCAGTACTTC. It encodes CASSPSPLSDEQYF.

A single count supports this clone. The rearrangement joins TRBV11-2 to TRBJ2-2, with D tentatively TRBD2 (6 bases). Germline CDR1 reads SGHAT; CDR2 reads FQNNGV. The length of the CDR3 is 14 residues. V was pared by 11 bases and J by 0 bases, with 13 bases between. This chain's CDR3 is CACREPANTGELFF. In nucleotides, the CDR3 is TGTGCCTGTCGGGAGCCAGCGAACACCGGGGAGCTGTTTTTT.

V is TRBV19 and J is TRBJ2-1, with no clear D. V lost 8 bases and J 6 bases, leaving 14 bases between the germline ends. Germline V gene data show CDR1 as LNHDA and CDR2 as SQIVND (reference sequence). The CDR3 is 13 residues long. For the CDR3, the DNA is TGTGCCAGTTCGCTTCAAGAGTCCAATGAGCAGTTCTTC. It specifies CASSLQESNEQFF.

This chain connects TRBV7-6 to TRBJ2-3, with D possibly being TRBD1 or TRBD2 (5 bases each). This CDR3 comprises 16 residues. The ends were cut back, 1 base at V and 4 bases at J, with 15 bases in the middle. Germline-derived CDR1 and CDR2 are SGHVS and FNYEAQ. CDR3 DNA sequence: TGTGCCAGCAGCTTAGGTAGGGGAGATGTGGCAGATACGCAGTATTTT. This sequence encodes CASSLGRGDVADTQYF.

The chain joins TRBV29-1 to TRBJ2-1; D not certain. Trimming took off 8 bases at V and 0 bases at J, with 8 bases between the two ends. The germline CDR1 and CDR2 sequences are SQVTM and ANQGSEA. The CDR3 runs 12 residues. As DNA, the CDR3 is TGCAGCTCAGGCCGCTCCTACAATGAGCAGTTCTTC. Translated: CSSGRSYNEQFF.

The rearrangement uses TRBV4-2 and TRBJ2-2; 9 nucleotides align to TRBD2. The trim removed 7 bases at V and 1 base at J, leaving 16 bases unmatched. Germline lookup yields CDR1 LGHNA and CDR2 YNFKEQ. The CDR3 runs to 19 residues. Here the CDR3 DNA reads TGTGCCAGCACTAGGGCTCTGGGTAGCGGGGGTAGGAACACCGGGGAGCTGTTTTTT. Its protein product is CASTRALGSGGRNTGELFF.